This T cell receptor beta chain stems from a study of STAT3 mutations in large granular lymphocyte leukemia (dated by TCRdb to the late 2010s). Study-wide context: Roughly half of the T-LGLL patients who were sequenced longitudinally carried canonical activating STAT3 mutations. Over half of the T-LGLL patients were given one or more immunosuppressive therapy regimens, and 30% to 45% of those treated had a hematologic response. Serial deep sequencing of TCRbeta CDR3 and STAT3 was performed in patients with T-cell large granular lymphocyte leukemia to reconstruct clonal hierarchy and dynamics. Approximately 19 representative T-LGLL cases were selected from an initial cohort of approximately 200 LGL patients for longitudinal TCRbeta and STAT3 sequencing. A couple of patients with natural killer LGL leukemia were also sequenced longitudinally as controls within the study. Each patient was sequenced at an average of roughly 4.1 time points, ranging from 2 to 8 samplings. Here is what the overall study found, with its caveats: Since codominant clonotypes persisted in some patients, a small but highly pathogenic clone may have gone undetected. TCR clonotype switching after therapy was seen in about 35% of the 18 patients, with all newly emerging clones being STAT3 wild type. All T-LGLL patients had at least one immunodominant TCRbeta clonotype, and roughly half had multiple immunodominant subclonotypes. Linking therapy response to changes in TCR clonal burden was complicated by variable intervals between samplings and by differing treatment regimens. Because no samples were available when a clone first appeared, clonal expansion had to be inferred from samplings taken at other points. Several patients had a dominant TCR clone burden greater than the STAT3 mutant burden, which suggests that the STAT3 mutation arose secondarily within a clone that had already expanded.

Concerning this clone itself: Its antigen remains unidentified. No much larger clone is present one base from it, and per-base qualities are unavailable.

An Illumina MiSeq was used to sequence the TCRbeta libraries, yielding an average of around 41,000 productive templates per sample. TCRbeta CDR3 libraries were generated with the immunoSEQ assay using multiplex PCR amplification. The original methods were these. Repertoire diversity was computed as previously defined, with values near 0 indicating extremely monoclonal samples. Drawn from immuneACCESS, this table holds only the in-frame rearrangements with V and J called that TCRdb kept. Clones are partly lost; checked studies trace under half to an unresolved V gene and leave the rest unexplained. V and J calls and clone size are copied from that table; D and trimming were computed from the DNA. This sample is represented by around 39,000 clones; roughly 88% of them were singletons. Jointly, the top ten make up over 0.4% of the sample. The CDR3 runs 15 residues from the cysteine to the phenylalanine. Kept here is only the CDR3 DNA, which spans 45 bases and is read in frame from base 1. The germline V gene encodes CDR1 SNHLY and CDR2 FYNNEI. Ends trimmed: V by 6 bases, J by 15 bases; bases unmatched to a gene: 18.

The same DNA, extracted from blood mononuclear cells, served for both the TCR sequencing and the STAT3 sequencing. The chain uses TRBV2 and TRBJ2-1, with 9 middle bases fitting TRBD2. The origin of this receptor is a human donor with T large granular lymphocyte leukemia. Some clones in this sample may be carry-over from other donors' samples. The source material was PBMCs. The nucleotide sequence reads TGTGCCAGCAGACGAGAGACTAGCGGTTCCAGGGTCCTGTTCTTC. Its translation is CASRRETSGSRVLFF. Joined to the reference TRBV2 and TRBJ2-1 proteins, this CDR3 gives the full variable domain: EPEVTQTPSHQVTQMGQEVILRCVPISNHLYFYWYRQILGQKVEFLVSFYNNEISEKSEIFDDQFSVERPDGSNFTLKIRSTKLEDSAMYFCASRRETSGSRVLFFGPGTRLTVL.